This record covers a single T cell receptor (beta chain). This entry is derived from a study of blood T cell repertoires in COVID-19. The overall study: The United States, Italy and Spain provided the acute and convalescent COVID-19 samples.

CDR1 and CDR2 from the germline V gene are MNHEY and SMNVEV (reference sequence). Unmatched junction bases numbered 11, after V lost 3 bases and J lost 5 bases. The CDR3 length is 16 residues. In the authors' workflow: The assay estimated nucleated cells by amplifying reference gene primers. Produced via immunoSEQ multiplex PCR; TCRdb's table is partial and in-frame only. V, J and clone size were drawn from that table, and D and trimming were deduced from the DNA. The data show roughly 80,000 clones, about four fifths seen once. The V gene is TRBV27, the J gene TRBJ2-5, with TRBD2 identical over 8 bases. The source material was peripheral blood. This receptor was obtained from an elderly man with acute or convalescent COVID-19. The CDR3 spells CASSFYFRGGGETQYF. The DNA for the CDR3 is TGTGCCAGCAGTTTTTATTTCCGGGGGGGCGGGGAGACCCAGTACTTC.